Following are 19 T cell receptor beta chains from one sample sequenced in a study of human T cells and chemical hapten exposure. Time point meaning: patch test 3, about 24 weeks after DPC sensitization. Treatment indicated: therapeutic diphenylcyclopropenone sensitization with weekly scalp DPC. MiXCR, applied by TCRdb to the RACE reads, yields one record per CDR3 protein. The data show around 130,000 distinct CDR3 sequences, about 11% seen once. The sample was whole blood, taken in connection with sensitization to the hapten diphenylcyclopropenone (DPC). These receptors originate from a woman between 45 and 60 years old with alopecia areata. Some clones in this sample may be carry-over from other donors' samples.

This clonotype was observed a handful of times. This chain joins TRBV19 and TRBJ2-1; 7 bases agree with TRBD1. The V and J ends lost 1 base and 2 bases, in that order; junction bases with no gene match: 2. From germline, CDR1 is LNHDA and CDR2 SQIVND (reference sequence). The CDR3 is 15 residues long. The CDR3 sequence: CASSIGTGTYNEQFF. CDR3 nucleotide sequence: TGTGCCAGTAGTATAGGGACAGGCACCTACAATGAGCAGTTCTTC. Using reference TRBV19 and TRBJ2-1 for the parts outside the CDR3, the full variable domain is DGGITQSPKYLFRKEGQNVTLSCEQNLNHDAMYWYRQDPGQGLRLIYYSQIVNDFQKGDIAEGYSVSREKKESFPLTVTSAQKNPTAFYLCASSIGTGTYNEQFFGPGTRLTVL.

This rearrangement joins TRBV3-1 to TRBJ2-5, with D possibly matching TRBD2 (6 bases). The CDR3 contains 15 residues. The germline V and J ends were trimmed by 4 bases and 2 bases, with 14 bases remaining between them. The germline V gene encodes CDR1 LGHDT and CDR2 YNNKEL (reference sequence). The CDR3 DNA is TGTGCCAGCAGCCCGGAGACTAGAGGGCAAGAGACCCAGTACTTC. The encoded protein is CASSPETRGQETQYF.

Here the CDR3 reads CASSLRSKVQTQYF. The CDR3 region has the DNA TGTGCCAGCAGCTTGCGGTCCAAGGTACAGACCCAGTACTTC. V usage is TRBV5-6 and J usage is TRBJ2-5; D unresolved. The length of the CDR3 is 14 residues. Germline values: CDR1 SGHDT, CDR2 YYEEEE. Trimming removed 1 base at V and 6 bases at J, with 13 bases between.

This clonotype was detected ten times or more. J is TRBJ2-7 and V is TRBV4-1; D is ambiguous. CDR3 length: 15 amino acids. With 3 bases removed from V and 0 bases from J, the gap between germline ends came to 12 bases. Germline loops: CDR1 MGHRA, CDR2 YSYEKL. The CDR3 spells CASSQSDLSSYEQYF. Here the CDR3 DNA reads TGCGCCAGCAGCCAGTCAGACCTCAGCTCCTACGAGCAGTACTTC.

This clonotype was recorded many times. The genes are TRBV24-1 and TRBJ2-1; maybe TRBD1 (6 bases). CDR1 and CDR2 (germline): KGHDR, SFDVKD. The CDR3 totals 13 residues. Trimming left V 4 bases short and J 10 bases short, with 13 bases between. The CDR3 reads CATSDPGVGEQFF. The CDR3 bases are TGTGCCACCAGTGACCCAGGGGTAGGGGAGCAGTTCTTC.

This chain links TRBV14 with TRBJ2-5, with D unclear. Deletions cut 4 bases from V and 5 bases from J, with 14 bases between. Germline V lookup: CDR1 SGHDN, CDR2 FVKESK. The length of the CDR3 is 14 residues. CDR3 nucleotide sequence: TGTGCCAGCAGCCTGTTTGGTCGAAGGGAGACCCAGTACTTC. Its translation is CASSLFGRRETQYF.

This clonotype was counted many times. This rearrangement joins TRBV7-2 to TRBJ2-5; the D gene is possibly TRBD1 (6 bases). The V gene's germline CDR1 is SGHTA and CDR2 FQGNSA. This CDR3 has 15 amino acids. V dropped 0 bases and J dropped 5 bases, with 13 bases sitting between them. The chain's CDR3 is CASSLARQARETQYF. The DNA for the CDR3 is TGTGCCAGCAGCTTAGCCCGACAGGCCAGGGAGACCCAGTACTTC.

There are a few counts of this clonotype. The CDR3 sequence is CASSQDSGYYGYTF. The DNA for the CDR3 is TGTGCCAGCAGCCAGGATTCAGGGTACTATGGCTACACCTTC. The V call is TRBV5-4, the J call TRBJ1-2; D may be TRBD1 (5 bases). The CDR3 spans 14 residues. V was clipped by 4 bases and J by 3 bases, with 13 bases between them. Germline CDR1 is SGHNT and CDR2 is YYREEE (reference sequence).

The sample holds a few counts of this clonotype. The chain recombines TRBV18 with TRBJ1-2; TRBD1 matches 10 bases. CDR3 length: 17 residues. In germline, CDR1 is KGHSH, CDR2 LQKENI. Trimming at V came to 3 bases and at J to 4 bases, leaving 11 bases not matched to a gene. CDR3 DNA: TGTGCCAGCTCACCGCTACCGGGACAGGGGAGCGGCTATGGCTACACCTTC. Translating it yields CASSPLPGQGSGYGYTF.

This clonotype has a handful of counts. This chain joins TRBV11-2 and TRBJ2-1; 7 bases are a match to TRBD2. The germline V gene has CDR1 SGHAT and CDR2 FQNNGV. V shed 1 base and J 4 bases; nucleotides not matched to a gene: 7. The CDR3 length is 16 residues. CDR3 residues: CASSLGHRGDYNEQFF. The CDR3 nucleotides read TGTGCCAGCAGCTTAGGACACCGGGGGGATTACAATGAGCAGTTCTTC. Full variable domain (rest looked up from reference TRBV11-2 and TRBJ2-1): EAGVAQSPRYKIIEKRQSVAFWCNPISGHATLYWYQQILGQGPKLLIQFQNNGVVDDSQLPKDRFSAERLKGVDSTLKIQPAKLEDSAVYLCASSLGHRGDYNEQFFGPGTRLTVL.

This clonotype appeared a few times. This chain connects TRBV9 to TRBJ2-2; no firm D call. Per the germline V gene, CDR1 is SGDLS and CDR2 is YYNGEE. Trimming cost V 4 bases and J 6 bases, with 13 bases left between them. CDR3 size: 14 residues. The CDR3: CASSLSSPAGELFF. The CDR3 DNA reads TGTGCCAGCAGCCTCTCGAGCCCGGCCGGGGAGCTGTTTTTT.

In this sample, this clonotype turned up many times. J is TRBJ2-7 and V is TRBV4-1; D not certain. The CDR3 length is 15 residues. Looked up from germline, CDR1 is MGHRA and CDR2 is YSYEKL. The germline V and J ends were trimmed by 2 bases and 6 bases, with 17 bases remaining between them. As DNA, the CDR3 is TGCGCCAGCAGCCAATGGGTTAAGAATTCTGTCGAGCAGTACTTC. Protein product: CASSQWVKNSVEQYF.

There are many counts of this clonotype. This chain joins TRBV29-1 and TRBJ2-1; 7 positions match TRBD1. The trim removed 7 bases at V and 0 bases at J, leaving 6 bases unmatched. Germline V gene lookup returns CDR1 SQVTM and CDR2 ANQGSEA. The CDR3 totals 14 residues. The CDR3 here is CSGSDRSSYNEQFF. The CDR3 DNA reads as TGCAGCGGCTCGGACAGGAGCTCCTACAATGAGCAGTTCTTC.

This clonotype has just a few counts. The gene calls are TRBV6-6 and TRBJ2-5, with 8 bases fitting TRBD1. Losses at the gene ends were 4 bases for V and 4 bases for J; bases not matched to a gene: 5. Germline V CDR1 and CDR2: MNHNY, SVGAGI (reference sequence). The CDR3 covers 14 residues. The CDR3, as DNA: TGTGCCAGCAGTTCCGGACAGGGTGGAGAGACCCAGTACTTC. Its translation is CASSSGQGGETQYF.

This sequence joins TRBV27 and TRBJ2-3; no clear D. The CDR3 totals 14 residues. V was shortened by 0 bases and J by 2 bases, with 6 bases between the two germline ends. CDR1 and CDR2 (germline): MNHEY, SMNVEV (reference sequence). This CDR3 reads CASSLSPFTDTQYF. The CDR3, as DNA: TGTGCCAGCAGTTTATCGCCTTTCACAGATACGCAGTATTTT.

J is TRBJ2-3 and V is TRBV7-4; TRBD2 matches at 9 bases. This CDR3 contains 15 residues. J lost 1 base, V lost 2 bases, and 1 base had no gene match. Looked up from germline, CDR1 is SGHVT and CDR2 is SQSDAQ. The chain's CDR3 is CASSLLAGRTDTQYF. DNA for the CDR3: TGTGCCAGCAGCTTACTAGCGGGACGCACAGATACGCAGTATTTT.

This clonotype has only a few counts. The V gene is TRBV20-1, the J gene TRBJ1-4; tentatively, D is TRBD1 (5 bases). Germline V gene data show CDR1 as DFQATT and CDR2 as SNEGSKA (reference sequence). Deletions cut 6 bases from V and 0 bases from J, with 11 bases between. This CDR3 is built from 14 residues. The CDR3 nucleotides are TGCAGTGCATGGACACCGACAACTAATGAAAAACTGTTTTTT. It encodes CSAWTPTTNEKLFF.

This clonotype has only a few counts. This sequence joins TRBV5-1 and TRBJ2-3, with 7 bases aligning to TRBD1. CDR3 length equals 13 residues. Germline lookup yields CDR1 SGHRS and CDR2 YFSETQ. Trimming removed 7 bases from V and 3 bases from J; junction bases left unmatched: 5. This chain's CDR3 is CASGLTGTDTQYF. CDR3 DNA: TGCGCCAGCGGACTGACAGGGACAGATACGCAGTATTTT. The whole variable domain, filled in from reference TRBV5-1 and TRBJ2-3, reads KAGVTQTPRYLIKTRGQQVTLSCSPISGHRSVSWYQQTPGQGLQFLFEYFSETQRNKGNFPGRFSGRQFSNSRSEMNVSTLELGDSALYLCASGLTGTDTQYFGPGTRLTVL.

There are many counts of this clonotype. J is TRBJ1-1 and V is TRBV12-3 or TRBV12-4; D is unclear. The CDR3 loop spans 11 amino acids. V lost 1 base and J 8 bases, leaving 5 bases between the germline ends. The CDR3 loop reads CASSLGREAFF. The CDR3 DNA sequence: TGTGCCAGCAGTTTAGGCAGGGAAGCTTTCTTT.